The T cell receptor beta chain under discussion was sequenced for a study of shared clonotypes between healthy human individuals. Overall study findings and caveats: Rarefaction analysis demonstrated incomplete sorted-subset sequencing notwithstanding large depth.

Naivety among CD8 cells was defined by CD45RO negativity and positive CCR7 selection, thereby excluding terminally differentiated effector memory CD45RA+ cells. Germline V gene data show CDR1 as SQVTM and CDR2 as ANQGSEA. The CDR3 consists of 14 residues. The germline V and J ends were trimmed by 1 base and 5 bases, with 12 bases remaining between them. About this clone itself: Its antigen is still unknown.

In the authors' methods: Junction-only sequences produced by ImmunoSEQ had no quality scores, so filtering differed. Repertoires were generated with immunoSEQ multiplex PCR, while TCRdb's copy carries only in-frame clones and drops some. Clone size and V and J calls were adopted from that table, with D and trimming inferred from the DNA. The top ten hold more than 0.95% of the sample, which has about 2 million clones, about 95% seen once. The TCR comes from a young man in good health. V and J are TRBV29-1 and TRBJ2-1, with D possibly matching TRBD2 (6 bases). Sequenced sample: naive CD8+ T cells sorted from blood. Here the CDR3 DNA reads TGCAGCGTTGAAGTAACGGGACTCCACAATGAGCAGTTCTTC. It translates to CSVEVTGLHNEQFF.